The 2 T cell receptor beta chains reported below all come from one sample, sequenced in a study of cytomegalovirus exposure and HLA in healthy donors. The PCR ran on 60 Vbeta and 13 Jbeta primers. Measured with immunoSEQ multiplex PCR; TCRdb has only the in-frame clones, and not every one. The sample includes around 99,000 clones, more than 65% of them seen just once. The sequenced material came from PBMCs. The source of these receptors is a man aged 25-40 years in good health and CMV-seronegative.

V is TRBV7-9 and J is TRBJ2-7; D remains ambiguous. V was clipped by 2 bases and J by 4 bases, with 6 bases between them. From germline, CDR1 is SEHNR and CDR2 FQNEAQ (reference sequence). The CDR3 sequence is 12 residues long. For the CDR3, the DNA is TGTGCCAGCAGCTTATCATTGTACGAGCAGTACTTC. Its translation: CASSLSLYEQYF.

The chain combines TRBV5-4 with TRBJ2-3, with TRBD2 matching 11 bases. Germline CDR1 is SGHNT and CDR2 is YYREEE (reference sequence). Germline trimming cut 1 base from V and 6 bases from J; bases unmatched to any gene: 4. The CDR3 sequence is 15 residues long. This CDR3 reads CASSLPSGGQDTQYF. CDR3 nucleotide sequence: TGTGCCAGCAGCTTGCCTAGCGGGGGGCAGGATACGCAGTATTTT.